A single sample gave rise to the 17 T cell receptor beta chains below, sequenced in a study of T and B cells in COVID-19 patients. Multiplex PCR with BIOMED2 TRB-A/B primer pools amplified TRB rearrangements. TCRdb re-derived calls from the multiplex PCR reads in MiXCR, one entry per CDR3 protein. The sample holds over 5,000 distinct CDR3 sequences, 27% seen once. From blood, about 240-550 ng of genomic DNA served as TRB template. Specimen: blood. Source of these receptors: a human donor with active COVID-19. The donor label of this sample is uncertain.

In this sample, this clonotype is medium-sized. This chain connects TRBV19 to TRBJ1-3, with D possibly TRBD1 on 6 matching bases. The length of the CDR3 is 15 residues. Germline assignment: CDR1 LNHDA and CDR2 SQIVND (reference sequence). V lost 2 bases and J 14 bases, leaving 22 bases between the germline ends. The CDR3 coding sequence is TGTGCCAGTAGTATAAAAGGAGGGGGGCAGCCTTACTTATATTTT. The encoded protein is CASSIKGGGQPYLYF.

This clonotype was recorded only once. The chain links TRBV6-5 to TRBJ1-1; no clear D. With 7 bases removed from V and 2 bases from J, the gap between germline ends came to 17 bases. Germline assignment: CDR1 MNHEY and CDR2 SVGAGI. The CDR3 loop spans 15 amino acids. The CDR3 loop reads CASIGLAGPNTEAFF. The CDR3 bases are TGTGCCAGCATTGGACTGGCCGGCCCCAACACTGAAGCTTTCTTT.

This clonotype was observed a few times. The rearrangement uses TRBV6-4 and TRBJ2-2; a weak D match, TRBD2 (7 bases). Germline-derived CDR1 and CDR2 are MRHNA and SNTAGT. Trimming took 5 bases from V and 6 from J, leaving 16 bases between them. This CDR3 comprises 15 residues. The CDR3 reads CASSRMSGGAGELFF. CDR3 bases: TGTGCCAGCAGTCGAATGTCGGGGGGCGCCGGGGAGCTGTTTTTT.

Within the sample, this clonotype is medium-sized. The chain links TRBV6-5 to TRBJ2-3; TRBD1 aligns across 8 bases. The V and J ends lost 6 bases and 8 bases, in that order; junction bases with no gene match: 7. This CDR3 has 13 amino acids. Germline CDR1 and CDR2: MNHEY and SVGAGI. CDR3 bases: TGTGCCAGCAGAGGACAGGGTTCGGCTACGCAGTATTTT. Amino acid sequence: CASRGQGSATQYF.

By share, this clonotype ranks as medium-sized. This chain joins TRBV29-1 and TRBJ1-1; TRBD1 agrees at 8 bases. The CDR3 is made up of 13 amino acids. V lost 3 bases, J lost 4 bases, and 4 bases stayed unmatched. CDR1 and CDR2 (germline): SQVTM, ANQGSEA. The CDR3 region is CSVDVGQGTEAFF. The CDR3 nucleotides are TGCAGCGTTGATGTCGGACAGGGCACTGAAGCTTTCTTT.

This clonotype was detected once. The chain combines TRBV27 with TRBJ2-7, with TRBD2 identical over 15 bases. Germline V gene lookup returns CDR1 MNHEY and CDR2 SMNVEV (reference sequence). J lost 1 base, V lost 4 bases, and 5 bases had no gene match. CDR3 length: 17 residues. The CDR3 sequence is CASSSSGTSGGSYEQYF. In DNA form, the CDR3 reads TGTGCCAGCAGTTCATCCGGGACTAGCGGGGGGTCCTACGAGCAGTACTTC.

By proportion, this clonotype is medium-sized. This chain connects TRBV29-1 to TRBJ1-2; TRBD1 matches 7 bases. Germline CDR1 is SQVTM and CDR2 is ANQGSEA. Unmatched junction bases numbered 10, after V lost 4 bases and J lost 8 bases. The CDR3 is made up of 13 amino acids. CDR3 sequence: CSVAETGRQGYTF. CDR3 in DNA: TGCAGCGTTGCAGAGACAGGGCGCCAAGGCTACACCTTC.

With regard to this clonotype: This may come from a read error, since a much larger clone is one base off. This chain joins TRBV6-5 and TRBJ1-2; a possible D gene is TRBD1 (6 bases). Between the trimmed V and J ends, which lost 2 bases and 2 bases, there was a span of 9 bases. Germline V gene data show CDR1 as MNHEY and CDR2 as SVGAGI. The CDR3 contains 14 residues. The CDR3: CASSYEGGNYGYTF. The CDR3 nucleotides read TGTGCCAGCAGTTACGAGGGGGGGAACTATGGCTACACCTTC.

CDR3 bases: TGTGCCTGGAAAAGGGACAGGTTCTATGGCTACACCTTC. Translating gives CAWKRDRFYGYTF. The V call is TRBV30, the J call TRBJ1-2; 8 positions match TRBD1. The CDR3 loop spans 13 amino acids. CDR1 and CDR2 from the germline V gene are GTSNPN and SVGIG (reference sequence). Trimming took 4 bases from V and 4 from J; bases not matched to a gene: 5.

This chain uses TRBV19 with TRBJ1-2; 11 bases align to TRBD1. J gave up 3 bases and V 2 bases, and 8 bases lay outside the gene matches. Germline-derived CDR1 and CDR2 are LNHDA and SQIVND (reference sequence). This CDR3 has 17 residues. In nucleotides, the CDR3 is TGTGCCAGTAGTATATACCCGAGGACAGGGGGCGACTATGGCTACACCTTC. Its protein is CASSIYPRTGGDYGYTF.

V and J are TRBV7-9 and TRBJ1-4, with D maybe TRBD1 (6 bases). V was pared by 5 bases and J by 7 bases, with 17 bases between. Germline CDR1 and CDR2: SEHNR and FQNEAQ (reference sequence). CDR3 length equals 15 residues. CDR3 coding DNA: TGTGCCAGCAGCCGTAACAGGGCCGGGAGTGAAAAACTGTTTTTT. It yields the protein CASSRNRAGSEKLFF.

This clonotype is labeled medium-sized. CDR3: CASSYFGTGDYF. The DNA of the CDR3 is TGTGCCAGCAGTTACTTCGGGACAGGGGACTATTTT. The V call is TRBV6-2 or TRBV6-3, the J call TRBJ2-3; 10 bases line up with TRBD1. Germline lookup yields CDR1 MNHEY and CDR2 SVGEGT. V gave up 1 base and J gave up 15 bases; unmatched junction bases: 4. The CDR3 has 12 amino acids.

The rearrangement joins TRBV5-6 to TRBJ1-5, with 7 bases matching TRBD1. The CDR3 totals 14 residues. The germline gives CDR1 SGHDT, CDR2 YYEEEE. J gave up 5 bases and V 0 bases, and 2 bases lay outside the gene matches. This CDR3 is CASSLADRDQPQHF. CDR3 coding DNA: TGTGCCAGCAGCTTGGCTGACAGGGATCAGCCCCAGCATTTT.

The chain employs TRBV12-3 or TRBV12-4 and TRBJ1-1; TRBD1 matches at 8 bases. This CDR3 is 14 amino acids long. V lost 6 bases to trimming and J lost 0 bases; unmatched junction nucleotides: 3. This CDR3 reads CASSPQGVNTEAFF. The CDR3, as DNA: TGTGCCAGCAGCCCACAGGGGGTGAACACTGAAGCTTTCTTT.

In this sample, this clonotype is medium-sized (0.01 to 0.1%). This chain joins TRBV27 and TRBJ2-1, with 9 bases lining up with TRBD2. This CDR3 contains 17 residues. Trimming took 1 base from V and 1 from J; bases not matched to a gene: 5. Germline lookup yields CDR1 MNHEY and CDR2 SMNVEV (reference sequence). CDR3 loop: CASSLLRSGSSYNEQFF. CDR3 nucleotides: TGTGCCAGCAGTTTATTGCGTAGCGGGAGTTCCTACAATGAGCAGTTCTTC.

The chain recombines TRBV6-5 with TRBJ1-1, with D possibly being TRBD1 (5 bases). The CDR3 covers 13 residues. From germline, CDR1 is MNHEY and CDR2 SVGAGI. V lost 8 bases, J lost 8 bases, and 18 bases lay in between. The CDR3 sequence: CASQRRDGVEAFF. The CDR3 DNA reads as TGTGCCAGCCAGAGACGGGACGGAGTAGAAGCTTTCTTT.

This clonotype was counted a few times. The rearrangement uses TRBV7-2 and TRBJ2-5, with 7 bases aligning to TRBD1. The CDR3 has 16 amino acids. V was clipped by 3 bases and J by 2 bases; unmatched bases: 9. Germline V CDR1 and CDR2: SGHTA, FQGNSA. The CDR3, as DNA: TGTGCCAGCAGCTTGAGGAGTGGGACAGCTCAAGAGACCCAGTACTTC. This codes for CASSLRSGTAQETQYF.